The 25 T cell receptor beta chains below all came from one sample that was sequenced in a study of blood T cell repertoires in COVID-19. The data were produced by immunoSEQ multiplex PCR, yet TCRdb's version contains in-frame clones alone and is incomplete. The sample includes some 520,000 clones, roughly 89% seen only once; the top ten take around 0.9%. The material sequenced was peripheral blood. The receptors originated from a man in his late teens or twenties with COVID-19, enrolled during active disease.

The CDR3 DNA reads TGTGCCAGCAGCTACGGGACTAGCGTATCAGATACGCAGTATTTT. Translating it yields CASSYGTSVSDTQYF. The chain couples TRBV9 to TRBJ2-3; 10 nucleotides agree with TRBD2. Germline trimming cut 4 bases from V and 4 bases from J; bases unmatched to any gene: 6. Germline loops: CDR1 SGDLS, CDR2 YYNGEE. The CDR3 contains 15 residues.

The rearrangement joins TRBV19 to TRBJ2-1; 8 bases map to TRBD2. The CDR3 covers 15 residues. V was pared by 4 bases and J by 5 bases, with 7 bases of the junction left unmatched. Germline loops: CDR1 LNHDA, CDR2 SQIVND (reference sequence). In DNA form, the CDR3 reads TGTGCCAGTAGTACGAGGAGCGGGGGTAACAATGAGCAGTTCTTC. Amino acid sequence: CASSTRSGGNNEQFF. Together with reference TRBV19 and TRBJ2-1, the CDR3 gives the full variable domain: DGGITQSPKYLFRKEGQNVTLSCEQNLNHDAMYWYRQDPGQGLRLIYYSQIVNDFQKGDIAEGYSVSREKKESFPLTVTSAQKNPTAFYLCASSTRSGGNNEQFFGPGTRLTVL.

V is TRBV27 and J is TRBJ1-1; 8 bases fit TRBD1. Germline V gene lookup returns CDR1 MNHEY and CDR2 SMNVEV (reference sequence). This CDR3 region has 12 residues. V lost 5 bases to trimming and J lost 12 bases; unmatched junction nucleotides: 8. In nucleotides, the CDR3 is TGTGCCAGCAGTCCCGGGACAGGTTATTCTTTCTTT. Its protein product is CASSPGTGYSFF.

The chain joins TRBV21-1 to TRBJ2-3; TRBD2 is the table's D call and was not checked against the DNA. TRBV21-1 is a pseudogene locus. This CDR3 has 15 amino acids. In DNA, the CDR3 is TGTGCCAGCTTGGGGCTAGCGGGACTCACAGATACGCAGTATTTT. Protein: CASLGLAGLTDTQYF.

The genes are TRBV9 and TRBJ1-2; possible D gene TRBD1, 6 bases. The germline V gene encodes CDR1 SGDLS and CDR2 YYNGEE. CDR3 size: 14 residues. Trimming stripped 6 bases from V and 0 bases from J, with 12 bases between. This chain's CDR3 is CASTPDSANYGYTF. As DNA, the CDR3 is TGTGCCAGCACTCCGGACAGCGCTAACTATGGCTACACCTTC.

The V call is TRBV7-9, the J call TRBJ2-4; 7 nucleotides match TRBD1. The germline gives CDR1 SEHNR, CDR2 FQNEAQ (reference sequence). With V trimmed by 1 base and J by 2 bases, 8 bases remained unmatched. This CDR3 comprises 17 residues. CDR3 in DNA: TGTGCCAGCAGCTTAGGGACAGGTTTGGTGCCCAAAAACATTCAGTACTTC. It translates to CASSLGTGLVPKNIQYF.

This clone was seen once. This rearrangement joins TRBV5-8 to TRBJ2-2; weak D call: TRBD2 (6 bases). CDR1 is SGHTS, CDR2 YDEGEE, per germline. The CDR3 runs to 14 residues. V lost 10 bases to trimming and J lost 6 bases, with 19 bases between them. CDR3 sequence reads: CAGEGDWRPGELFF. For the CDR3, the DNA is TGTGCCGGCGAAGGGGACTGGAGACCCGGGGAGCTGTTTTTT.

In this sample, this clone turned up a few times. The chain joins TRBV4-2 to TRBJ2-5; TRBD2 aligns across 12 bases. The ends lost 0 bases at V and 4 bases at J; junction bases unmatched: 3. Germline values: CDR1 LGHNA, CDR2 YNFKEQ. The CDR3 has 16 amino acids. This CDR3 is CASSQDPSGGAETQYF. The CDR3 DNA reads TGTGCCAGCAGCCAAGATCCTAGCGGGGGGGCAGAGACCCAGTACTTC.

The chain couples TRBV5-1 to TRBJ1-5; no clear D gene. The CDR3 runs to 15 residues. V lost 0 bases, J lost 8 bases, and 15 bases lay in between. Germline V gene data show CDR1 as SGHRS and CDR2 as YFSETQ. CDR3 nucleotides: TGCGCCAGCAGCTTGGAGGCACAGCCCTATGAGCCCCAGCATTTT. Translated, it gives CASSLEAQPYEPQHF.

This chain joins TRBV27 and TRBJ2-7; maybe TRBD1 (6 bases). This CDR3 has 14 residues. Germline V CDR1 and CDR2: MNHEY, SMNVEV (reference sequence). The V gene lost 5 bases and the J gene lost 1 base, with 12 bases spanning the gap. The DNA for the CDR3 is TGTGCCAGCAGTCCCCTGGACAGATCCTACGAGCAGTACTTC. Translation gives CASSPLDRSYEQYF.

The rearrangement links TRBV2 to TRBJ2-1; D not resolved. The CDR3 sequence is 16 residues long. Trimming took 1 base from V and 0 from J, leaving 10 bases between them. Germline CDR1 reads SNHLY; CDR2 reads FYNNEI. The CDR3 loop reads CASSEGAFSSYNEQFF. The DNA for the CDR3 is TGTGCCAGCAGTGAAGGGGCGTTTAGCTCCTACAATGAGCAGTTCTTC.

V is TRBV5-4 and J is TRBJ2-1, with 9 bases lining up with TRBD1. With 3 bases clipped from V and 6 bases from J, the junction kept 4 bases outside the gene matches. The CDR3 is made up of 14 amino acids. CDR1 and CDR2 from the germline V gene are SGHNT and YYREEE (reference sequence). As DNA, the CDR3 is TGTGCCAGCAGCTGGACAGGGGCCGTCAATGAGCAGTTCTTC. It yields the protein CASSWTGAVNEQFF.

V usage is TRBV5-5 and J usage is TRBJ2-7; perhaps TRBD2 as D (6 bases). Trimming left V 6 bases short and J 3 bases short, with 19 bases between. The CDR3 runs 15 residues. CDR1 SGHKS and CDR2 YYEKEE come from the germline V gene (reference sequence). The CDR3 is CASIPHGGGDYEQYF. The CDR3 nucleotides read TGTGCCAGCATCCCCCATGGAGGAGGGGACTACGAGCAGTACTTC.

A few counts support this clone. The V call is TRBV10-3, the J call TRBJ2-7; 9 bases are shared with TRBD2. V lost 6 bases to trimming and J lost 5 bases; unmatched junction nucleotides: 5. The germline gives CDR1 ENHRY, CDR2 SYGVKD. The CDR3 runs 13 residues. The DNA of the CDR3 is TGTGCCATCAGGACTAGCGGCGAAGACGAGCAGTACTTC. It codes for CAIRTSGEDEQYF.

This clone was picked up one time. This chain connects TRBV7-6 to TRBJ2-3; 9 nucleotides match TRBD2. V shed 5 bases, J shed 4 bases, and the junction held 10 bases outside the gene matches. The CDR3 consists of 16 residues. CDR1 SGHVS and CDR2 FNYEAQ come from the germline V gene. The CDR3 DNA reads TGTGCCAGCAGCCCAAAAGCGGGAGGTAGGCCAGATACGCAGTATTTT. This codes for CASSPKAGGRPDTQYF.

About this clone itself: One end of the junction fails to match germline, which may point to a read error. The CDR3 nucleotides are TGCCAAGAGGGGGACAAGGATTCAGGTGGCTACACCTTC. It encodes CQEGDKDSGGYTF. The rearrangement uses TRBV13 and TRBJ1-2; D perhaps matches TRBD1 (6 bases). Germline CDR1 reads PRHDT; CDR2 reads FYEKMQ (reference sequence). The CDR3 loop spans 13 amino acids.

A word on this clone: The same CDR3 can be traced to other DNA sequences in this sample. The CDR3 DNA follows: TGTGCCAGCTCACCACGAGGAAATCAGCCCCAGCATTTT. Protein sequence: CASSPRGNQPQHF. The chain uses TRBV18 and TRBJ1-5; no firm D call. The CDR3 consists of 13 residues. V was trimmed by 1 base and J by 4 bases, leaving 5 bases between them. Germline-derived CDR1 and CDR2 are KGHSH and LQKENI.

The rearrangement joins TRBV5-4 to TRBJ2-3; the match to TRBD1 covers 8 bases. Germline loops: CDR1 SGHNT, CDR2 YYREEE (reference sequence). The CDR3 runs to 14 residues. V dropped 4 bases and J dropped 6; count of bases not matched to a gene: 7. CDR3 nucleotide sequence: TGTGCCAGCAGCCAAAGACAGGGGTCTGATACGCAGTATTTT. The encoded protein is CASSQRQGSDTQYF.

The rearrangement links TRBV3-1 (or the pseudogene TRBV3-2) to TRBJ2-1; D gene ambiguous. The V gene lost 1 base and the J gene lost 3 bases, with 4 bases spanning the gap. The length of the CDR3 is 13 residues. Germline CDR1 LGHDT, CDR2 YNNKEL (reference sequence). In DNA, the CDR3 is TGTGCCAGCAGCCAAGTTCTCTACAATGAGCAGTTCTTC. It yields the protein CASSQVLYNEQFF.

In its sample, this clone was seen once. Different DNA sequences within this sample yield the same CDR3. The V and J genes are TRBV3-1 (or the pseudogene TRBV3-2) and TRBJ2-7; D remains unclear. Trimming shortened V by 1 base and J by 4 bases, and 5 bases separated the two germline ends. Germline-derived CDR1 and CDR2 are LGHDT and YNNKEL (reference sequence). This CDR3 is built from 12 residues. CDR3 in amino acids: CASSQGEYEQYF. CDR3 in DNA: TGTGCCAGCAGCCAAGGAGAGTACGAGCAGTACTTC.

The chain carries TRBV2 and TRBJ2-1; 7 bases map to TRBD2. The junction had 5 bases not matched to a gene; V was cut back by 6 bases and J by 0 bases. Germline V gene sequence: CDR1 SNHLY, CDR2 FYNNEI. The CDR3 consists of 15 residues. The CDR3 region has the DNA TGTGCCAGCAGCGGCGGCGGGAGCTCCTACAATGAGCAGTTCTTC. Protein product: CASSGGGSSYNEQFF. Variable domain in full (rest from reference TRBV2 and TRBJ2-1): EPEVTQTPSHQVTQMGQEVILRCVPISNHLYFYWYRQILGQKVEFLVSFYNNEISEKSEIFDDQFSVERPDGSNFTLKIRSTKLEDSAMYFCASSGGGSSYNEQFFGPGTRLTVL.

V gene TRBV5-4 combines with J gene TRBJ2-1; the match to TRBD2 covers 9 bases. The CDR3 has 16 amino acids. The germline CDR1 and CDR2 sequences are SGHNT and YYREEE (reference sequence). Losses at the gene ends were 2 bases for V and 7 bases for J; bases not matched to a gene: 10. CDR3 nucleotide sequence: TGTGCCAGCAGCTTAGGGGGCGGGAGGGCCGAAAATGAGCAGTTCTTC. Translating gives CASSLGGGRAENEQFF.

The chain recombines TRBV19 with TRBJ1-1; no reliable D call. Germline loops: CDR1 LNHDA, CDR2 SQIVND (reference sequence). This CDR3 spans 10 amino acids. V dropped 5 bases and J dropped 8 bases, with 6 bases sitting between them. CDR3 nucleotides: TGTGCCAGTAGTTCGGGAGAAGCTTTCTTT. This codes for CASSSGEAFF.

This clone was counted between two and nine times. V and J are TRBV19 and TRBJ2-2; D call uncertain. Trimming took off 5 bases at V and 7 bases at J, with 8 bases between the two ends. Germline values: CDR1 LNHDA, CDR2 SQIVND (reference sequence). The CDR3 consists of 12 residues. The CDR3 here is CASSPTIGELFF. CDR3 DNA sequence: TGTGCCAGTAGTCCGACAATCGGGGAGCTGTTTTTT.

The chain joins TRBV5-5 to TRBJ2-1; D may be TRBD1 (6 bases). V lost 1 base and J 6 bases, leaving 11 bases between the germline ends. From germline, CDR1 is SGHKS and CDR2 YYEKEE (reference sequence). CDR3 length equals 14 residues. CDR3 residues: CASSLTGSGNEQFF. CDR3 coding DNA: TGTGCCAGCAGCTTGACAGGGAGTGGCAATGAGCAGTTCTTC.